This TCR beta chain was identified during a study of T cell clonotyping in hematopoietic cell transplantation. General study results and limits: After transplant, recipient diversity fell while pathologically expanded clonotypes grew through day 180.

Only in-frame clones appear in the TCRdb table, and some are missing; sequencing was by immunoSEQ multiplex PCR. This sample carries about 12,000 clones, 70% to 80% of them seen once, and the ten largest clones take approximately 15%. Concerning this clone itself: Its specificity is not known.

The CDR3 extends over 15 amino acids. The V and J ends lost 3 bases and 7 bases respectively, with 19 bases between them. Germline V gene data show CDR1 as SGDLS and CDR2 as YYNGEE. This sequence was found in a male patient between 60 and 69 years old who had an allogeneic stem cell transplant from an unrelated donor, so the T cells may come from the graft donor. Some clones in this sample may be carry-over from other donors' samples. Sequenced material: peripheral blood mononuclear cells, taken 180 days after allogeneic stem cell transplant. This chain joins TRBV9 and TRBJ1-2; TRBD1 might be the D (5 bases). CDR3 sequence reads: CASSAGLQRLAGYTF. For the CDR3, the DNA is TGTGCCAGCAGCGCGGGACTCCAACGTCTCGCTGGCTACACCTTC.